This is a list of T cell receptor beta chains from one sample in a study of T-cell reconstitution after alpha-beta-depleted transplantation in children. TCRdb re-called the PCR reads through MiXCR, storing one row per CDR3 protein. The table shows more than 550,000 distinct CDR3 sequences, with about 10% occurring only once. The sequencing here drew on PBMCs from the stem cell graft donor, taken from the stem cell graft. The source of these receptors is a human donor who donated a stem cell graft to a child with acute myeloid leukemia. Each CDR3 is given with its conserved first and last residue. The order of the fields is clone size, V gene, D gene, J gene, CDR3 protein, CDR3 DNA. D genes are given only for firm matches. Rows give clone size only sometimes, using once, few, many, or a class for an expanded clone.

abundance: few; v_gene: TRBV4-2; d_gene: .; j_gene: TRBJ1-4; CDR3aa: CASSQDPNGGHGYNEKLFF; CDR3nt: TGTGCCAGCAGCCAAGATCCGAATGGGGGCCACGGGTATAATGAAAAACTGTTTTTT
abundance: .; v_gene: TRBV12-3/TRBV12-4; d_gene: TRBD1; j_gene: TRBJ1-2; CDR3aa: CASSLSTGTGAYGYTF; CDR3nt: TGTGCCAGCAGTCTGAGCACCGGGACAGGCGCCTATGGCTACACCTTC
abundance: few; v_gene: TRBV24-1; d_gene: .; j_gene: TRBJ2-5; CDR3aa: CATSDPGQVETQYF; CDR3nt: TGTGCCACCAGTGATCCGGGACAAGTGGAGACCCAGTACTTC
abundance: .; v_gene: TRBV25-1; d_gene: TRBD1; j_gene: TRBJ2-7; CDR3aa: CASSEYIQGVSYEQYF; CDR3nt: TGTGCCAGCAGTGAATATATTCAGGGGGTAAGTTACGAGCAGTACTTC
abundance: .; v_gene: TRBV4-1; d_gene: .; j_gene: TRBJ2-1; CDR3aa: CASSQYDGLYNEQFF; CDR3nt: TGCGCCAGCAGCCAATATGACGGTCTCTACAATGAGCAGTTCTTC
abundance: few; v_gene: TRBV27; d_gene: .; j_gene: TRBJ2-7; CDR3aa: CASSMTKPYEQYF; CDR3nt: TGTGCCAGCAGTATGACCAAACCCTACGAGCAGTACTTC
abundance: .; v_gene: TRBV4-3; d_gene: TRBD2; j_gene: TRBJ2-1; CDR3aa: CASSPGRREGPYNEQFF; CDR3nt: TGCGCCAGCAGCCCGGGCCGACGGGAGGGCCCCTACAATGAGCAGTTCTTC
abundance: .; v_gene: TRBV15; d_gene: TRBD1; j_gene: TRBJ1-4; CDR3aa: CATSRVKGAGEKLFF; CDR3nt: TGTGCCACCAGCAGAGTCAAGGGGGCTGGAGAAAAACTGTTTTTT
abundance: many; v_gene: TRBV6-5; d_gene: .; j_gene: TRBJ2-1; CDR3aa: CASGPRVEQFF; CDR3nt: TGTGCCAGCGGACCCAGGGTTGAGCAGTTCTTC
abundance: many; v_gene: TRBV29-1; d_gene: TRBD2; j_gene: TRBJ2-1; CDR3aa: CSVEDGAGYNEQFF; CDR3nt: TGCAGCGTTGAAGACGGAGCGGGGTACAATGAGCAGTTCTTC
abundance: few; v_gene: TRBV29-1; d_gene: .; j_gene: TRBJ2-7; CDR3aa: CSVERATSIHTYEQYF; CDR3nt: TGCAGCGTTGAAAGGGCCACCTCAATCCACACCTACGAGCAGTACTTC
abundance: few; v_gene: TRBV5-1; d_gene: .; j_gene: TRBJ2-3; CDR3aa: CASSMDTTSTDTQYF; CDR3nt: TGCGCCAGCAGCATGGACACCACTAGCACAGATACGCAGTATTTT
abundance: many; v_gene: TRBV6-2/TRBV6-3; d_gene: TRBD1; j_gene: TRBJ2-1; CDR3aa: CASSGKGQPLSYNEQFF; CDR3nt: TGTGCCAGCAGTGGAAAGGGACAGCCCCTCTCCTACAATGAGCAGTTCTTC
abundance: .; v_gene: TRBV6-5; d_gene: .; j_gene: TRBJ2-1; CDR3aa: CASSYRGMGYNEQFF; CDR3nt: TGTGCCAGCAGTTACAGGGGTATGGGGTACAATGAGCAGTTCTTC
abundance: .; v_gene: TRBV5-1; d_gene: TRBD2; j_gene: TRBJ2-3; CDR3aa: CASRVAGDRTDTQYF; CDR3nt: TGCGCCAGCAGAGTAGCGGGAGATCGCACAGATACGCAGTATTTT
abundance: .; v_gene: TRBV27; d_gene: .; j_gene: TRBJ2-1; CDR3aa: CASSLWGASKRDVEQFF; CDR3nt: TGTGCCAGCAGTTTATGGGGGGCTAGCAAGCGGGACGTTGAGCAGTTCTTC
abundance: .; v_gene: TRBV6-1; d_gene: TRBD2; j_gene: TRBJ2-7; CDR3aa: CASGGTSGRAKEVQYF; CDR3nt: TGTGCCAGCGGGGGGACTAGCGGGAGGGCCAAGGAGGTGCAGTACTTC
abundance: .; v_gene: TRBV4-3; d_gene: .; j_gene: TRBJ1-1; CDR3aa: CASSPWTGGPTEAFF; CDR3nt: TGCGCCAGCAGCCCCTGGACGGGAGGGCCGACTGAAGCTTTCTTT
abundance: few; v_gene: TRBV12-3/TRBV12-4; d_gene: TRBD1; j_gene: TRBJ1-6; CDR3aa: CASSPGVFRTGVTLHF; CDR3nt: TGTGCCAGCAGTCCAGGTGTTTTCCGGACAGGGGTTACCCTCCACTTT